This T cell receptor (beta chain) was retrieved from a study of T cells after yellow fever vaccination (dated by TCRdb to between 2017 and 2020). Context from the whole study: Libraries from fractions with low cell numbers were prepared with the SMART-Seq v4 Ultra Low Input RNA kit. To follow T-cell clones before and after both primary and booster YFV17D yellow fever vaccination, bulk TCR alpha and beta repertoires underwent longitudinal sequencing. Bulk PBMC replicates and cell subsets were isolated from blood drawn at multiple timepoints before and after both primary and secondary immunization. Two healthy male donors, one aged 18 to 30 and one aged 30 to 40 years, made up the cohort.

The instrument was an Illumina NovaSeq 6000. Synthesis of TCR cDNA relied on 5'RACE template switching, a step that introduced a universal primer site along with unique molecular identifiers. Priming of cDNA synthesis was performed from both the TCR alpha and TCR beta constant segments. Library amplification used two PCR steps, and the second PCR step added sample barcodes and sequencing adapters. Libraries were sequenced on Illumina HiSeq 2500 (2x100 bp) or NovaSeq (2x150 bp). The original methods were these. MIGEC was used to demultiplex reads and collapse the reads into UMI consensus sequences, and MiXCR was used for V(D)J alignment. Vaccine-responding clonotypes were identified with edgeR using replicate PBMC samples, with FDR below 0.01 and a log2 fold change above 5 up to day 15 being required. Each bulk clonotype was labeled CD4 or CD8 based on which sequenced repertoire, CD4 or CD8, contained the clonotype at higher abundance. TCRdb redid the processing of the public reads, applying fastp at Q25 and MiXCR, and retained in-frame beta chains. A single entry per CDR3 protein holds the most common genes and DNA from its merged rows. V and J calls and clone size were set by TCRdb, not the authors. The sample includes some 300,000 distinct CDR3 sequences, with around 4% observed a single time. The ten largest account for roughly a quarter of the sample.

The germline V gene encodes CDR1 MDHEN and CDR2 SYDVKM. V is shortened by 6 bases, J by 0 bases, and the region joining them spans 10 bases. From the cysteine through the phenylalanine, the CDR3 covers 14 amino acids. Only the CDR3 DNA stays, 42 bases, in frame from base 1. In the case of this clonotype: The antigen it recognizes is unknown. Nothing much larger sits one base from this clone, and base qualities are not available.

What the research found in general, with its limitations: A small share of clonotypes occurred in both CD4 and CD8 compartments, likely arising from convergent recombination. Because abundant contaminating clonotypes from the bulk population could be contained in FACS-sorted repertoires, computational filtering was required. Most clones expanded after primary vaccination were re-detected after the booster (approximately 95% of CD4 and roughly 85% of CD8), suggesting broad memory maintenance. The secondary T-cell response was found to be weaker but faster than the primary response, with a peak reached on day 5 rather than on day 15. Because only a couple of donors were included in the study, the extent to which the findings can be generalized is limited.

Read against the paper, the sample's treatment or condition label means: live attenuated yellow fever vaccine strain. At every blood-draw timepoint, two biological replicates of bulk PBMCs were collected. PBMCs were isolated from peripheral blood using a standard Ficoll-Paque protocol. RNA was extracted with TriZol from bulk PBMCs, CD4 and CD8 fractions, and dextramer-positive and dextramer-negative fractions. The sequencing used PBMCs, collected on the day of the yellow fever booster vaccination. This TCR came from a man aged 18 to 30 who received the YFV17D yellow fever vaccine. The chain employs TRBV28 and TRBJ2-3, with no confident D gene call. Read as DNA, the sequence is TGTGCCAGCAGGATAGAAATAAGCACAGATACGCAGTATTTT. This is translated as CASRIEISTDTQYF.